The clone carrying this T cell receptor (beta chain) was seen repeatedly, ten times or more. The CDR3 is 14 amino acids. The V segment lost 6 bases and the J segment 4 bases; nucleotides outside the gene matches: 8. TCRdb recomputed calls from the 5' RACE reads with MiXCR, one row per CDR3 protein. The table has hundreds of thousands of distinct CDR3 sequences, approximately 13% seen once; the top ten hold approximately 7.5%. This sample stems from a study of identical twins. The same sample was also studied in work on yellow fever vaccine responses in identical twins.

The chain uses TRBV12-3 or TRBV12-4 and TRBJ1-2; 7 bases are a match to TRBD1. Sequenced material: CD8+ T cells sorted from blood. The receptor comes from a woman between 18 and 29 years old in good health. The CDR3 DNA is TGTGCCAGCAGCCGAGGGACAGACTTCTATGGCTACACCTTC. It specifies CASSRGTDFYGYTF.